Sequencing of this T cell receptor (beta chain) was carried out in a study of blood T cell repertoires in COVID-19. Background on the study: T cells, B-cell-depleted T cells, or PBMCs provided the cDNA or gDNA that served as material.

The length of the CDR3 is 12 residues. V was shortened by 6 bases and J by 8 bases, with 13 bases between the two germline ends. Germline V CDR1 and CDR2: LGHDT, YNNKEL (reference sequence). Original analysis: Reference gene primer amplification gave estimated nucleated cell counts. Sequencing was performed with immunoSEQ multiplex PCR; in TCRdb, only in-frame clones are kept and a portion is missing. D and trimming come from the DNA, and the V and J calls and clone size come from that table. The sample carries about 270,000 clones, around 82% recorded once. The chain combines TRBV3-1 (or the pseudogene TRBV3-2) with TRBJ1-2; D gene ambiguous. The TCR originated in a woman between 45 and 65 years old who had recovered from COVID-19. Sequencing was carried out using peripheral blood. The CDR3 sequence: CASRVGFSGYTF. The DNA of the CDR3 is TGTGCCAGCAGAGTTGGGTTTAGCGGCTACACCTTC.